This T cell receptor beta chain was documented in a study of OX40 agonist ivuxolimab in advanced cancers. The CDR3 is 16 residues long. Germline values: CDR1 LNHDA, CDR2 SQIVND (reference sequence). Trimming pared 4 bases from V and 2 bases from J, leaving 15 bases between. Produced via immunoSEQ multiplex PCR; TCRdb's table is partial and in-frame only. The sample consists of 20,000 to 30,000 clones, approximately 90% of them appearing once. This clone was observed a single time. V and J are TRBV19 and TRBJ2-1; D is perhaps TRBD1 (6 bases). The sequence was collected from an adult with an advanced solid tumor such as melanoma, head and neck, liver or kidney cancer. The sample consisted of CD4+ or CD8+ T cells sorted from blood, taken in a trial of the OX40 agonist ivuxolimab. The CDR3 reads CASSTLTGLPYNEQFF. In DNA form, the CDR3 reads TGTGCCAGTAGTACCTTAACAGGGTTACCCTACAATGAGCAGTTCTTC.